This T cell receptor (beta chain) comes out of a study of T cells in Graves' hyperthyroidism and ophthalmopathy. This clonotype has at least ten counts. Amplified TCR beta CDR3 regions came from RNA transcripts. HTBI primers were employed in a first-round RT-PCR of the TCR CDR3. Each CDR3 protein is one row after TCRdb ran MiXCR on the multiplex PCR reads. The table has about 590,000 distinct CDR3 sequences, around a sixth seen once; the top ten hold around 7.5%. The definition of stable Graves' hyperthyroidism was no ophthalmopathy progression within 18 months. The CDR3 is 14 residues long. V shed 0 bases and J shed 4 bases, with 8 bases lying between them. Germline assignment: CDR1 SGHAT and CDR2 FQNNGV.

The TCR sequence derives from a woman younger than 45 with Graves' hyperthyroidism. The rearrangement links TRBV11-2 to TRBJ2-3, with D unresolved. Sequenced sample: blood. The chain's CDR3 is CASSLDPNPDTQYF. CDR3 bases: TGTGCCAGCAGCTTAGATCCAAACCCAGATACGCAGTATTTT.